Following are 22 T cell receptor beta chains from one sample sequenced in a study of radiotherapy plus CTLA-4 blockade in lung cancer. The data were produced by immunoSEQ multiplex PCR, yet TCRdb's version contains in-frame clones alone and is incomplete. The table lists roughly 70,000 clones, about nine tenths of them singletons, with around 40% in the top ten. This material consisted of peripheral blood, taken from a patient treated with radiotherapy plus ipilimumab. These receptors all come from a human donor with non-small cell lung cancer that progressed on radiotherapy plus ipilimumab.

This rearrangement joins TRBV28 to TRBJ2-1; no reliable D call. CDR3 length: 12 amino acids. Germline values: CDR1 MDHEN, CDR2 SYDVKM. V was pared by 3 bases and J by 6 bases, with 6 bases between. CDR3 DNA sequence: TGTGCCAGCAGTTTTGTGCGCAATGAGCAGTTCTTC. Its protein product is CASSFVRNEQFF.

This clone was counted a single time. This specimen includes other DNA sequences encoding the same CDR3. J is TRBJ2-1 and V is TRBV5-4; the match to TRBD2 covers 8 bases. Per germline, CDR1 SGHNT and CDR2 YYREEE (reference sequence). The CDR3 loop spans 13 amino acids. V lost 1 base to trimming and J lost 7 bases; unmatched junction nucleotides: 1. The CDR3 region is CASSLSGGNEQFF. The CDR3 DNA reads as TGTGCCAGCAGCTTGTCGGGGGGGAATGAGCAGTTCTTC.

The V gene is TRBV28, the J gene TRBJ2-7; D is perhaps TRBD1 (6 bases). The CDR3 covers 15 residues. Trimming shortened V by 4 bases and J by 2 bases, and 15 bases separated the two germline ends. CDR1 and CDR2 from the germline V gene are MDHEN and SYDVKM. CDR3 loop: CASSSGHWGPYEQYV. The CDR3 DNA sequence: TGTGCCAGCAGTTCGGGTCACTGGGGGCCCTACGAGCAGTACGTC.

This clone was seen only once. The V and J genes are TRBV18 and TRBJ1-1; TRBD1 aligns across 8 bases. Germline-derived CDR1 and CDR2 are KGHSH and LQKENI. The CDR3 spans 13 residues. J was trimmed by 4 bases and V by 5 bases; bases with no gene match: 3. CDR3 nucleotides: TGTGCCAGCTCATCGACAGGGGTCACTGAAGCTTTCTTT. Translation: CASSSTGVTEAFF.

The V and J genes are TRBV28 and TRBJ1-3; 8 positions agree with TRBD1. The CDR3 runs 15 residues. V shed 3 bases and J 3 bases; nucleotides not matched to a gene: 4. The germline V gene has CDR1 MDHEN and CDR2 SYDVKM. The CDR3 is CASSFQGTGGNTIYF. In DNA form, the CDR3 reads TGTGCCAGCAGTTTTCAGGGGACAGGTGGAAACACCATATATTTT.

The rearrangement uses TRBV6-5 and TRBJ1-2; D ambiguous. The CDR3 is 13 residues long. V shed 0 bases and J shed 6 bases, with 8 bases lying between them. CDR1 MNHEY and CDR2 SVGAGI come from the germline V gene. CDR3 nucleotide sequence: TGTGCCAGCAGTTACTCTGGCAGTAATGGCTACACCTTC. It codes for CASSYSGSNGYTF.

The chain recombines TRBV2 with TRBJ2-2; 15 nucleotides match TRBD2. The CDR3 spans 20 residues. Per the germline V gene, CDR1 is SNHLY and CDR2 is FYNNEI. The V and J ends lost 7 bases and 3 bases, in that order; junction bases with no gene match: 15. The CDR3 spells CASTTLGLAGGVLYTGELFF. CDR3 nucleotide sequence: TGTGCCAGCACCACCCTGGGACTAGCGGGAGGAGTACTCTACACCGGGGAGCTGTTTTTT.

The V call is TRBV10-2, the J call TRBJ2-5; the match to TRBD2 covers 11 bases. CDR1 and CDR2 (germline): WSHSY, SAAADI. Unmatched junction bases numbered 5, after V lost 7 bases and J lost 4 bases. The CDR3 is 14 residues long. This chain's CDR3 is CASKGLAGTETQYF. Here the CDR3 DNA reads TGCGCCAGCAAAGGACTAGCGGGCACAGAGACCCAGTACTTC.

The chain has TRBV5-1 and TRBJ2-7, with 8 bases matching TRBD2. There are 13 residues in the CDR3. The germline V gene encodes CDR1 SGHRS and CDR2 YFSETQ. V shed 0 bases and J 5 bases; nucleotides not matched to a gene: 1. CDR3 protein: CASSLGLANEQYF. The DNA for the CDR3 is TGCGCCAGCAGCTTGGGACTAGCGAACGAGCAGTACTTC.

The chain is built from TRBV21-1 and TRBJ2-1; the table assigns TRBD2, which was not confirmed against the DNA. TRBV21-1 is a documented pseudogene. This CDR3 has 17 residues. CDR3 residues: CASSKYASGSSYNEQFF. In DNA form, the CDR3 reads TGTGCCAGCAGCAAATACGCTAGCGGGAGTTCCTACAATGAGCAGTTCTTC.

This chain uses TRBV2 with TRBJ1-2; D may be TRBD1 (6 bases). The CDR3 extends over 15 amino acids. The germline V gene encodes CDR1 SNHLY and CDR2 FYNNEI. Deletions cut 2 bases from V and 4 bases from J, with 14 bases between. Here the CDR3 reads CASSEYIQGSYGYTF. DNA for the CDR3: TGTGCCAGCAGTGAATATATACAGGGATCCTATGGCTACACCTTC.

The chain has TRBV5-1 and TRBJ2-7, with 7 bases aligning to TRBD2. V lost 4 bases and J lost 3; bases outside the gene matches: 10. Germline CDR1 reads SGHRS; CDR2 reads YFSETQ. This CDR3 is built from 15 residues. CDR3 DNA sequence: TGCGCCAGCAGCGCCAGCGGGACCCCCCTCTACGAGCAGTACTTC. Protein sequence: CASSASGTPLYEQYF.

The chain uses TRBV6-1 and TRBJ2-5, with TRBD1 as a possible D gene (6 bases). Germline CDR1 reads MNHNS; CDR2 reads SASEGT. The CDR3 covers 15 residues. With 4 bases removed from V and 0 bases from J, the gap between germline ends came to 12 bases. The CDR3 region has the DNA TGTGCCAGCAGTGCAGGGGCTAGGTACCAAGAGACCCAGTACTTC. Its protein product is CASSAGARYQETQYF.

This clone was seen just once. The J gene is TRBJ2-1, the V gene TRBV5-6, with D tentatively TRBD1 or TRBD2 (5 bases each). Germline CDR1 is SGHDT and CDR2 is YYEEEE. V lost 3 bases and J 14 bases, leaving 18 bases between the germline ends. The CDR3 contains 13 residues. The chain's CDR3 is CASSSDSGLVEFF. The CDR3 nucleotides are TGTGCCAGCAGCTCTGACAGCGGCCTGGTGGAGTTCTTC.

The CDR3 reads CASSFEDWNYNEQFF. CDR3 in DNA: TGTGCCAGCAGCTTTGAGGACTGGAACTACAATGAGCAGTTCTTC. The chain joins TRBV5-6 to TRBJ2-1; D is perhaps TRBD2 (5 bases). Germline CDR1 reads SGHDT; CDR2 reads YYEEEE. Deletions cut 2 bases from V and 3 bases from J, with 12 bases between. This CDR3 comprises 15 residues.

This rearrangement joins TRBV15 to TRBJ2-5, with TRBD2 matching 8 bases. This CDR3 is built from 15 residues. V dropped 5 bases and J dropped 4; count of bases not matched to a gene: 9. The V gene's germline CDR1 is LNHNV and CDR2 YYDKDF (reference sequence). CDR3 sequence (DNA): TGTGCCACCAGCGCGAAAACTAGCGGACTAGAGACCCAGTACTTC. It is translated as CATSAKTSGLETQYF.

The chain combines TRBV9 with TRBJ2-5; 8 positions match TRBD1. The V segment lost 0 bases and the J segment 2 bases; nucleotides outside the gene matches: 0. The germline V gene has CDR1 SGDLS and CDR2 YYNGEE. The CDR3 runs to 14 residues. The CDR3 DNA reads as TGTGCCAGCAGCGTAGGACAGGGGCAAGAGACCCAGTACTTC. Protein: CASSVGQGQETQYF.

The V call is TRBV5-6, the J call TRBJ2-3; D not resolved. The CDR3 length is 14 residues. The V end lost 0 bases, the J end lost 2 bases, and 7 bases lay between the germline ends. Germline CDR1 SGHDT, CDR2 YYEEEE. The CDR3 loop is CASSLVAVTDTQYF. DNA of the CDR3: TGTGCCAGCAGCTTGGTAGCCGTCACAGATACGCAGTATTTT.

The chain carries TRBV27 and TRBJ1-6; a weak D match, TRBD1 (5 bases). This CDR3 has 14 residues. V lost 3 bases and J lost 6, with 9 bases in between. Germline V CDR1 and CDR2: MNHEY, SMNVEV (reference sequence). CDR3 nucleotides: TGTGCCAGCAGTTTCTACGGGGGTAATTCACCCCTCCACTTT. This translates into CASSFYGGNSPLHF.

V usage is TRBV5-1 and J usage is TRBJ2-5; TRBD1 matches 8 bases. The trim removed 1 base at V and 3 bases at J, leaving 5 bases unmatched. CDR1 is SGHRS, CDR2 YFSETQ, per germline. CDR3 length: 15 residues. CDR3 DNA: TGCGCCAGCAGCTTGTTTCAGGGGGCAAAAGAGACCCAGTACTTC. Amino acid sequence: CASSLFQGAKETQYF.

This chain joins TRBV7-2 and TRBJ2-1; no firm D call. CDR1 is SGHTA, CDR2 FQGNSA, per germline. This CDR3 contains 13 residues. Trimming shortened V by 5 bases and J by 12 bases, and 17 bases separated the two germline ends. The DNA for the CDR3 is TGTGCCAGCAGCCCTGACTCTAGACTCTGGCAGTTCTTC. Its protein is CASSPDSRLWQFF. The variable domain in full, with the rest retrieved from reference TRBV7-2 and TRBJ2-1, is GAGVSQSPSNKVTEKGKDVELRCDPISGHTALYWYRQSLGQGLEFLIYFQGNSAPDKSGLPSDRFSAERTGGSVSTLTIQRTQQEDSAVYLCASSPDSRLWQFFGPGTRLTVL.

This sequence joins TRBV6-6 and TRBJ2-1; D is unresolved. Per germline, CDR1 MNHNY and CDR2 SVGAGI (reference sequence). V was clipped by 6 bases and J by 3 bases, with 9 bases between them. The CDR3 totals 13 residues. The CDR3 DNA reads as TGTGCCAGCAGCCGTTCGAACTACAATGAGCAGTTCTTC. This encodes CASSRSNYNEQFF.